What follows describes a single TCR beta chain. Per the study methods: Amplification of reference gene primers was used by the study to estimate nucleated cell counts. This table comes from immunoSEQ multiplex PCR, and its TCRdb copy is limited to in-frame clones, with some not included. V and J calls and clone size follow that table, whereas D and trimming were derived from the DNA. The sample lists a few hundred thousand clones, about 87% seen once, with 0.8% to 0.85% in the top ten. These data belong to a study of blood T cell repertoires in COVID-19. Study-level background: Samples came from the United States, Italy and Spain, spanning acute and convalescent COVID-19. The analysed material was cDNA or gDNA that came from T cells, B-cell-depleted T cells, or PBMCs.

This CDR3 region has 16 residues. V lost 3 bases and J lost 0, with 12 bases in between. Germline CDR1 and CDR2: LNHDA and SQIVND (reference sequence). Sequences were obtained from peripheral blood. This TCR came from a man between 18 and 29 years old with COVID-19, enrolled during active disease. The chain joins TRBV19 to TRBJ1-5, with D maybe TRBD1 (5 bases). CDR3 amino acids: CASSIQGQYSNQPQHF. The CDR3, as DNA: TGTGCCAGTAGTATTCAGGGTCAGTATAGCAATCAGCCCCAGCATTTT.